This TCR beta chain was sequenced during a study of Tregs in tolerant kidney transplant recipients. This clone has only one observation. Produced via immunoSEQ multiplex PCR; TCRdb's table is partial and in-frame only. This sample carries 110,000 or so clones, about 90% of them seen once, and the ten largest clones take approximately 0.6%. Germline trimming cut 4 bases from V and 7 bases from J; bases unmatched to any gene: 9. From germline, CDR1 is SGHNT and CDR2 YYREEE (reference sequence). This CDR3 has 15 amino acids. The TCR originated in a human donor in good health. Specimen: CD4+ T cells from blood. The chain combines TRBV5-4 with TRBJ2-1; 9 nucleotides agree with TRBD1. The CDR3 nucleotides are TGTGCCAGCAGCCTGAGGAGGACAGGGGATAATGAGCAGTTCTTC. Residues: CASSLRRTGDNEQFF.